The clone carrying this T cell receptor (beta chain) was recorded at least ten times. The data were taken from a study of regulatory T cells in long-lasting Graves disease. CDR1 is SEHNR and CDR2 is FQNEAQ in the germline V gene (reference sequence). Between the trimmed V and J ends, which lost 2 bases and 4 bases, there was a span of 4 bases. This CDR3 contains 12 residues. TCR beta libraries were built with iRepertoire HTBI primers and Arm-PCR of CDR3 regions. MiXCR was run by TCRdb on the multiplex PCR reads, yielding one entry per CDR3 protein. The table includes about 500,000 distinct CDR3 sequences, 12% detected once. Time point in this sample: newly diagnosed GD, antithyroid drugs for less than 3 months. PBMC RNA served as the TCR library source. These same data were also listed under a study on T cells in Graves' hyperthyroidism and ophthalmopathy.

The sequencing here drew on peripheral blood mononuclear cells (PBMCs), taken at new diagnosis, from a patient treated with antithyroid drugs. The rearrangement joins TRBV7-9 to TRBJ2-3; D uncertain. The receptor was isolated from a woman under 40 with Graves disease. The CDR3 nucleotides read TGTGCCAGCAGCTTATATTCAGATACGCAGTATTTT. Translation: CASSLYSDTQYF.